This note documents a single T cell receptor (beta chain) sequence. Germline CDR1 MNHEY, CDR2 SMNVEV (reference sequence). J gave up 2 bases and V 2 bases, and 12 bases lay outside the gene matches. The CDR3 covers 17 residues. The sample belongs to a study of blood T cell repertoires in COVID-19. Sequencing was performed with immunoSEQ multiplex PCR; in TCRdb, only in-frame clones are kept and a portion is missing. The sample shows 300,000 or so clones, 75% to 95% of them seen only once. The origin of this receptor is a woman younger than 45 who had recovered from COVID-19. The chain recombines TRBV27 with TRBJ2-7; 7 bases fit TRBD2. What was sequenced was PBMCs or T cells enriched from blood (not recorded which). CDR3 bases: TGTGCCAGCAGTTTAAACCCATCCGGGGGGTCGCCCTACGAGCAGTACTTC. This gives the protein CASSLNPSGGSPYEQYF.